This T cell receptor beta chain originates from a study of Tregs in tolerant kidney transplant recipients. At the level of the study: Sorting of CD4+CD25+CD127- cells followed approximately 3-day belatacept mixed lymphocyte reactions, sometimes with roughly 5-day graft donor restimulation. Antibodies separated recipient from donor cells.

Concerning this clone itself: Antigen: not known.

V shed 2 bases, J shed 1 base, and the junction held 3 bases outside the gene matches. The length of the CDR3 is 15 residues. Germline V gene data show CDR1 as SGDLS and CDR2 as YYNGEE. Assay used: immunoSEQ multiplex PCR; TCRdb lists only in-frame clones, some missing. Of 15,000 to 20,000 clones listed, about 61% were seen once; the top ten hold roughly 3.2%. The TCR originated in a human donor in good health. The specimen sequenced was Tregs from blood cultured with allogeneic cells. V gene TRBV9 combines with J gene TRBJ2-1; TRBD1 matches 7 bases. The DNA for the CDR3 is TGTGCCAGCAGCGTGGGGACAGATTCCTACAATGAGCAGTTCTTC. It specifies CASSVGTDSYNEQFF.